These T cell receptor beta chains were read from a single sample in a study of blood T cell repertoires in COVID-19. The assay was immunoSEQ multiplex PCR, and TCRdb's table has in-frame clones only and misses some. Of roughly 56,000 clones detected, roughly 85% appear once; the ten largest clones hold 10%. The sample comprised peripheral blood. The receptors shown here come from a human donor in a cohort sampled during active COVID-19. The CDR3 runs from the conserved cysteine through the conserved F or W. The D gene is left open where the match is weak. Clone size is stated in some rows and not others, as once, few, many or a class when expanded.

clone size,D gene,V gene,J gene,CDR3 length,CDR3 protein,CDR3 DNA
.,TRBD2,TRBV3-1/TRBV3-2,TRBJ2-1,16,CASSRLAGESYNEQFF,TGTGCCAGCAGTAGACTAGCGGGAGAGTCCTACAATGAGCAGTTCTTC
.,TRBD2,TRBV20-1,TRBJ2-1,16,CSASRPGLVDSNEQFF,TGCAGTGCCAGTCGACCCGGACTAGTAGATTCGAATGAGCAGTTCTTC
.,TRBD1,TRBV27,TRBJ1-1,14,CASRRDRENTEAFF,TGTGCCAGCAGAAGGGACAGGGAGAACACTGAAGCTTTCTTT
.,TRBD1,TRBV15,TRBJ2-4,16,CATSRELGTGKNIQYF,TGTGCCACCAGCAGAGAGCTAGGGACAGGTAAAAACATTCAGTACTTC
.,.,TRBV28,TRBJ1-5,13,CASTPTPYQPQHF,TGTGCCAGCACCCCAACTCCGTATCAGCCCCAGCATTTT
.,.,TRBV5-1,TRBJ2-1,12,CASSPEIGEQFF,TGCGCCAGCAGCCCGGAGATTGGTGAGCAGTTCTTC
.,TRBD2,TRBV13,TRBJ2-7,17,CASTGGLAGSFSYEQYF,TGTGCCAGCACCGGAGGACTAGCCGGTTCTTTCTCCTACGAGCAGTACTTC
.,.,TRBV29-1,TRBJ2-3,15,CSVVQGFESTDTQYF,TGCAGCGTTGTTCAGGGGTTCGAGAGCACAGATACGCAGTATTTT
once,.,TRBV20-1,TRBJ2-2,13,CSASRVGTGELFF,TGCAGTGCTAGTCGAGTCGGCACCGGGGAGCTGTTTTTT
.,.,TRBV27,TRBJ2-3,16,CASSSNPGTFTDTQYF,TGTGCCAGCAGTTCAAACCCCGGGACTTTCACAGATACGCAGTATTTT
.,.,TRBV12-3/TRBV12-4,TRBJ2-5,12,CASSLVRETQYF,TGTGCCAGCAGTTTAGTGCGGGAGACCCAGTACTTC
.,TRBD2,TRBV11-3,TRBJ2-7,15,CASSRGGEGSYEQYF,TGTGCCAGCAGCCGCGGGGGAGAGGGGTCCTACGAGCAGTACTTC
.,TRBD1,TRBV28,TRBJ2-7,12,CASSFRTGEQYF,TGTGCCAGCAGCTTTAGGACAGGCGAGCAGTACTTC
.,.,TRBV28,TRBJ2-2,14,CASSLAGITGELFF,TGTGCCAGCAGTTTGGCCGGGATCACCGGGGAGCTGTTTTTT
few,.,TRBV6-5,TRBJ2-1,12,CASTALGTEQFF,TGTGCCAGCACCGCACTAGGAACTGAGCAGTTCTTC
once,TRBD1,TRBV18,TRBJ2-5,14,CASSPPGQVETQYF,TGTGCCAGCTCACCTCCCGGACAGGTTGAGACCCAGTACTTC
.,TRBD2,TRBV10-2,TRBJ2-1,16,CASRFGLAGGHNEQFF,TGCGCCAGCAGATTCGGACTAGCGGGAGGCCACAATGAGCAGTTCTTC
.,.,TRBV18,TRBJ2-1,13,CASSQNVRDWSFF,TGTGCCAGCTCCCAGAACGTCCGGGACTGGTCGTTCTTC
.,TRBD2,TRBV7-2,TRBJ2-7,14,CASSATSGVYEQYF,TGTGCCAGCAGCGCGACTAGCGGCGTCTACGAGCAGTACTTC
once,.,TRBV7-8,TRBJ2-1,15,CASSLVGYPYGEQFF,TGTGCCAGCAGCTTAGTTGGCTACCCTTACGGGGAGCAGTTCTTC
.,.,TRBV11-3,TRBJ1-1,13,CASSFTGNTEAFF,TGTGCCAGCAGCTTCACAGGGAACACTGAAGCTTTCTTT
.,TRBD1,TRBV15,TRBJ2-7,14,CATSRARGTYEQYF,TGTGCCACCAGCAGAGCCAGGGGGACGTACGAGCAGTACTTC
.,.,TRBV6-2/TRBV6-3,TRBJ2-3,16,CASNPHPQADTDTQYF,TGTGCCAGCAACCCCCACCCCCAAGCGGACACAGATACGCAGTATTTT
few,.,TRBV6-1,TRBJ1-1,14,CASSEFVGRTEAFF,TGTGCCAGCAGTGAATTTGTAGGGAGAACTGAAGCTTTCTTT
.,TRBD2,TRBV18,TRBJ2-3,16,CASSSKLAGGTDTQYF,TGTGCCAGCTCATCAAAACTAGCGGGGGGCACAGATACGCAGTATTTT
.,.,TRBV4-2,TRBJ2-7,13,CASSHFQHYEQYF,TGTGCCAGCAGCCATTTCCAACACTACGAGCAGTACTTC
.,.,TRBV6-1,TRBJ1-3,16,CASSDGRGYPGNTIYF,TGTGCCAGCAGTGATGGCCGGGGGTATCCTGGAAACACCATATATTTT
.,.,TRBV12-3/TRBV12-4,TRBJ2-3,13,CASSLRRGDTQYF,TGTGCCAGCAGTCTACGGCGAGGAGATACGCAGTATTTT
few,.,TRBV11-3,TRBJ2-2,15,CASSLDRADTGELFF,TGTGCCAGCAGCTTAGATCGAGCGGACACCGGGGAGCTGTTTTTT
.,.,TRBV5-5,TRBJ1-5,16,CASSLAWGLEGQPQHF,TGTGCCAGCAGCTTGGCCTGGGGGTTGGAGGGTCAGCCCCAGCATTTT
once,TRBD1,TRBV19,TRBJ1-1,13,CASRNRGNTEAFF,TGTGCCAGTAGGAACAGGGGCAACACTGAAGCTTTCTTT
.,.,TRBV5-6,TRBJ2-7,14,CASSFRRSSYEQYF,TGTGCCAGCAGCTTTAGGCGGAGCTCCTACGAGCAGTACTTC
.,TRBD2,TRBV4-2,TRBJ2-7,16,CASSQVGLAGVHEQYF,TGTGCCAGCAGCCAAGTGGGTCTAGCGGGAGTCCACGAGCAGTACTTC
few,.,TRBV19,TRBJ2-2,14,CASSIQGTAGELFF,TGTGCCAGTAGCATCCAGGGGACGGCCGGGGAGCTGTTTTTT
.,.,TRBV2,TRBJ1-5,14,CASSEEGGFQPQHF,TGTGCCAGCAGTGAAGAGGGGGGGTTTCAGCCCCAGCATTTT
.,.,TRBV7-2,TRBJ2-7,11,CASSIVYEQYF,TGTGCCAGCAGCATAGTATACGAGCAGTACTTC
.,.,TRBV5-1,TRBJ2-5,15,CASSHDGRWEETQYF,TGCGCCAGCAGCCACGATGGGCGATGGGAAGAGACCCAGTACTTC
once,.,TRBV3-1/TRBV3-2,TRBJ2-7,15,CASSPSEVGLGEQYF,TGTGCCAGCAGCCCCTCCGAGGTCGGCCTTGGCGAGCAGTACTTC
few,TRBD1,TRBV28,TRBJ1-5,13,CASGTGDVGPQHF,TGTGCCAGCGGGACAGGCGATGTGGGGCCCCAGCATTTT
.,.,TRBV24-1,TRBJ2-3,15,CATSDFTGSTDTQYF,TGTGCCACCAGTGATTTTACAGGGAGCACAGATACGCAGTATTTT